These 17 T cell receptor beta chains were sequenced from one sample in a study of cytomegalovirus exposure and HLA in healthy donors. The PCR made use of 60 Vbeta and 13 Jbeta primers. Generated by immunoSEQ multiplex PCR, the TCRdb table keeps only in-frame clones and is missing some. This sample yields hundreds of thousands of clones, of which 60% to 85% are seen a single time; about a sixth belongs to the top ten. Sequences were obtained from PBMCs. Source of these receptors: a man between 40 and 49 years old in good health and CMV-seronegative.

The V gene is TRBV27, the J gene TRBJ1-6, with a weak D call TRBD1 (5 bases). This CDR3 spans 13 amino acids. CDR1 and CDR2 from the germline V gene are MNHEY and SMNVEV (reference sequence). Trimming removed 8 bases from V and 11 bases from J, with 16 bases in between. The CDR3, as DNA: TGTGCCAGCGGGCCCACGGGGGTGCCACCCCTCCACTTT. Residues: CASGPTGVPPLHF.

The count of this clone is one. The gene calls are TRBV29-1 and TRBJ1-2; TRBD1 might be the D (6 bases). Germline CDR1 and CDR2: SQVTM and ANQGSEA. V lost 8 bases to trimming and J lost 8 bases, with 18 bases between them. The CDR3 has 12 residues. The CDR3 sequence: CSMRGGGEGYTF. The CDR3 DNA sequence: TGCAGCATGAGGGGGGGTGGGGAAGGCTACACCTTC.

A note on this clone: The same CDR3 also results from other DNA sequences found in this sample. The chain links TRBV7-2 to TRBJ2-5; D uncertain. Trimming took 4 bases from V and 2 from J, leaving 2 bases between them. The CDR3 has 11 amino acids. Looked up from germline, CDR1 is SGHTA and CDR2 is FQGNSA. The DNA of the CDR3 is TGTGCCAGCAGCTCACAAGAGACCCAGTACTTC. Protein product: CASSSQETQYF.

The chain couples TRBV6-1 to TRBJ2-1, with 11 bases fitting TRBD2. J was trimmed by 4 bases and V by 5 bases; bases with no gene match: 4. Germline assignment: CDR1 MNHNS and CDR2 SASEGT. CDR3 length equals 15 residues. CDR3 sequence reads: CASSFLAGGYNEQFF. For the CDR3, the DNA is TGTGCCAGCAGTTTCCTAGCGGGGGGTTACAATGAGCAGTTCTTC.

This sequence joins TRBV6-5 and TRBJ2-7, with 7 bases fitting TRBD2. The CDR3 length is 13 residues. V lost 8 bases and J lost 7; bases outside the gene matches: 11. CDR1 MNHEY and CDR2 SVGAGI come from the germline V gene. The CDR3, as DNA: TGTGCCAGCTGCCCGGGAGGTGGTCGGGAGCAGTACTTC. This sequence encodes CASCPGGGREQYF.

The table lists this clone with a few counts. CDR3 sequence reads: CASSLDSGTADTQYF. CDR3 nucleotide sequence: TGTGCCAGCAGTTTAGACTCCGGGACTGCTGATACGCAGTATTTT. The chain carries TRBV6-5 and TRBJ2-3, with D possibly being TRBD2 (6 bases). The CDR3 is 15 amino acids. Trimming shortened V by 4 bases and J by 6 bases, and 17 bases separated the two germline ends. Germline CDR1 MNHEY, CDR2 SVGAGI.

The rearrangement joins TRBV5-8 to TRBJ2-5; 9 bases agree with TRBD1. J lost 4 bases, V lost 0 bases, and 7 bases had no gene match. The length of the CDR3 is 16 residues. Per germline, CDR1 SGHTS and CDR2 YDEGEE. The CDR3 loop is CASSLAGTGYRETQYF. CDR3 DNA sequence: TGTGCCAGCAGCTTGGCCGGGACAGGGTATCGAGAGACCCAGTACTTC.

This rearrangement joins TRBV7-9 to TRBJ2-2, with TRBD2 matching over 7 bases. This CDR3 has 15 amino acids. CDR1 and CDR2 from the germline V gene are SEHNR and FQNEAQ (reference sequence). V shed 8 bases, J shed 2 bases, and the junction held 8 bases outside the gene matches. CDR3 in DNA: TGTGCCAGCGTATATACTAGCGCCAACACCGGGGAGCTGTTTTTT. Translated: CASVYTSANTGELFF.

This clone has more than one count but fewer than ten. The chain links TRBV7-2 to TRBJ1-5; D not resolved. Looked up from germline, CDR1 is SGHTA and CDR2 is FQGNSA. This CDR3 contains 14 residues. Trimming shortened V by 1 base and J by 3 bases, and 7 bases separated the two germline ends. The CDR3 DNA reads TGTGCCAGCAGCTTAGGCAGATTCAATCAGCCCCAGCATTTT. It translates to CASSLGRFNQPQHF.

This clone was found once. The CDR3 is CASSPTDTNTEAFF. The CDR3 DNA is TGTGCCAGCTCACCGACAGATACGAACACTGAAGCTTTCTTT. This sequence joins TRBV18 and TRBJ1-1, with a tentative D call TRBD1 (5 bases). This CDR3 comprises 14 residues. V was shortened by 3 bases and J by 1 base, with 9 bases between the two germline ends. Germline V gives CDR1 KGHSH, CDR2 LQKENI.

Only one count was recorded for this clone. The chain employs TRBV7-6 and TRBJ2-7; D not resolved. V was shortened by 5 bases and J by 0 bases, with 20 bases between the two germline ends. This CDR3 has 17 amino acids. CDR1 and CDR2 (germline): SGHVS, FNYEAQ. CDR3 region: CASSPQSRSTSSYEQYF. CDR3 DNA: TGTGCCAGCAGCCCTCAATCTAGATCTACGAGCTCCTACGAGCAGTACTTC.

For this clone: Germline and junction disagree at one end, which may indicate a read error. In nucleotides, the CDR3 is TGTGCCAGCAGCTTAGGACAGGGTGGTTCCATGGTAATCATGAACTTC. This codes for CASSLGQGGSMVIMNF. The J gene is TRBJ2-7, the V gene TRBV7-2; 7 nucleotides line up with TRBD1. There are 16 residues in the CDR3. Germline V gives CDR1 SGHTA, CDR2 FQGNSA.

The rearrangement joins TRBV5-1 to TRBJ2-6, with no clear D. The CDR3 is 17 amino acids. In germline, CDR1 is SGHRS, CDR2 YFSETQ. Trimming left V 0 bases short and J 2 bases short, with 12 bases between. The CDR3 bases are TGCGCCAGCAGCTTGGCCAGAGGTGGCGCTGGGGCCAACGTCCTGACTTTC. This translates into CASSLARGGAGANVLTF.

This sequence joins TRBV6-5 and TRBJ1-1, with D maybe TRBD1 (6 bases). CDR3 size: 13 residues. V shed 5 bases and J shed 2 bases, with 9 bases lying between them. Germline V gene lookup returns CDR1 MNHEY and CDR2 SVGAGI. CDR3 region: CASSAGDNTEAFF. CDR3 nucleotides: TGTGCCAGCAGTGCAGGGGATAACACTGAAGCTTTCTTT.

The chain uses TRBV7-9 and TRBJ1-2, with D maybe TRBD1 (5 bases). The CDR3 sequence is 13 residues long. Trimming left V 4 bases short and J 5 bases short, with 11 bases between. Germline lookup yields CDR1 SEHNR and CDR2 FQNEAQ (reference sequence). The CDR3 protein is CASSSPGGYGYTF. CDR3 DNA sequence: TGTGCCAGCAGCTCACCTGGGGGGTATGGCTACACCTTC.

V gene TRBV20-1 combines with J gene TRBJ2-7; TRBD1 is a possible D gene (5 bases). Germline V CDR1 and CDR2: DFQATT, SNEGSKA (reference sequence). The CDR3 totals 11 residues. The V end was cut by 3 bases, the J end by 3 bases, with 6 bases between. The CDR3 spells CSARGRYEQYF. CDR3 coding DNA: TGCAGTGCTAGGGGGCGCTACGAGCAGTACTTC.

The V and J genes are TRBV6-1 and TRBJ2-2, with 12 bases that match TRBD1. Per the germline V gene, CDR1 is MNHNS and CDR2 is SASEGT. The CDR3 consists of 19 residues. V was clipped by 2 bases and J by 5 bases; unmatched bases: 12. CDR3 DNA sequence: TGTGCCAGCAGTGAACCCGGGACAGGGGGCGCGGGCCGGACCGGGGAGCTGTTTTTT. This encodes CASSEPGTGGAGRTGELFF.